A single sample is the source of the 12 T cell receptor beta chains below, sequenced in a study of cytomegalovirus exposure and HLA in healthy donors. 60 Vbeta and 13 Jbeta primers were used in PCR. The repertoire was sequenced with immunoSEQ multiplex PCR; TCRdb's copy has only in-frame clones and lacks some. The table has around 250,000 clones, 80% to 85% seen once. Sequencing was performed on PBMCs. The receptors were sampled from an older woman in good health and CMV-seropositive.

In this sample, this clone turned up once. V and J are TRBV7-9 and TRBJ2-3, with 8 positions matching TRBD1. The CDR3 loop spans 14 amino acids. Trimming removed 5 bases from V and 5 bases from J; junction bases left unmatched: 6. Germline-derived CDR1 and CDR2 are SEHNR and FQNEAQ (reference sequence). CDR3 in amino acids: CASSASGGVDTQYF. CDR3 coding DNA: TGTGCCAGCAGCGCTTCAGGGGGCGTAGATACGCAGTATTTT.

The chain is built from TRBV4-1 and TRBJ2-2; 9 bases match TRBD1. CDR1 is MGHRA and CDR2 is YSYEKL in the germline V gene. The CDR3 covers 16 residues. Losses at the gene ends were 0 bases for V and 6 bases for J; bases not matched to a gene: 5. CDR3 sequence (DNA): TGCGCCAGCAGCCAAGAGGTACAGGGGGCCGCCGGGGAGCTGTTTTTT. It specifies CASSQEVQGAAGELFF.

The chain employs TRBV6-5 and TRBJ2-1; tentatively, D is TRBD2 (6 bases). With 7 bases removed from V and 7 bases from J, the gap between germline ends came to 14 bases. The CDR3 has 13 amino acids. Germline-derived CDR1 and CDR2 are MNHEY and SVGAGI. The CDR3 DNA reads as TGTGCCAGCAAACTAGCAGGCCGGAATGAGCAGTTCTTC. Its protein is CASKLAGRNEQFF.

This clone was observed a single time. The rearrangement joins TRBV11-2 to TRBJ2-5; D is ambiguous. This CDR3 spans 12 amino acids. V was clipped by 5 bases and J by 1 base, with 5 bases between them. From germline, CDR1 is SGHAT and CDR2 FQNNGV. Here the CDR3 reads CASSPLQETQYF. CDR3 in DNA: TGTGCCAGCAGCCCCCTCCAAGAGACCCAGTACTTC.

V usage is TRBV7-3 and J usage is TRBJ2-1, with unresolved D. Per the germline V gene, CDR1 is SGHTA and CDR2 is FQGTGA. Trimming pared 5 bases from V and 7 bases from J, leaving 12 bases between. This CDR3 has 13 residues. The CDR3 loop is CASSHTNGNEQFF. CDR3 in DNA: TGTGCCAGCAGCCATACCAACGGTAATGAGCAGTTCTTC.

The CDR3 DNA reads TGTGCCAGCAGCTTACGTGGCCGCTCCTACGAGCAGTACTTC. It translates to CASSLRGRSYEQYF. This rearrangement joins TRBV7-8 to TRBJ2-7; D not certain. Trimming pared 2 bases from V and 0 bases from J, leaving 8 bases between. Germline V gene lookup returns CDR1 SGHVS and CDR2 FQNEAQ. The CDR3 sequence is 14 residues long. The complete variable domain, with remaining parts taken from reference TRBV7-8 and TRBJ2-7, reads GAGVSQSPRYKVAKRGQDVALRCDPISGHVSLFWYQQALGQGPEFLTYFQNEAQLDKSGLPSDRFFAERPEGSVSTLKIQRTQQEDSAVYLCASSLRGRSYEQYFGPGTRLTVT.

V is TRBV27 and J is TRBJ2-5; no clear D gene. The CDR3 is 11 amino acids. The germline V gene has CDR1 MNHEY and CDR2 SMNVEV (reference sequence). V was cut by 5 bases and J by 5 bases, with 6 bases left in between. The CDR3 DNA reads TGTGCCAGCAGTGTCGGGGAGACCCAGTACTTC. Protein sequence: CASSVGETQYF.

The V call is TRBV7-2, the J call TRBJ2-2, with TRBD1 matching 9 bases. J gave up 7 bases and V 5 bases, and 8 bases lay outside the gene matches. The germline V gene encodes CDR1 SGHTA and CDR2 FQGNSA. This CDR3 spans 15 amino acids. The CDR3 reads CASSSRDRVVGELFF. The CDR3 bases are TGTGCCAGCAGCAGTCGGGACAGGGTGGTCGGGGAGCTGTTTTTT.

This clone was counted once. The chain uses TRBV6-5 and TRBJ2-5; the D gene is possibly TRBD2 (6 bases). The J call may be wrong; the DNA end is better matched by TRBJ2-7. The CDR3 consists of 13 residues. The germline CDR1 and CDR2 sequences are MNHEY and SVGAGI. CDR3 amino acids: CASSYGGVGEQYF. The CDR3 DNA reads as TGTGCCAGCAGTTACGGAGGGGTGGGCGAGCAGTACTTC.

The chain recombines TRBV29-1 with TRBJ2-5, with D unclear. The V gene's germline CDR1 is SQVTM and CDR2 ANQGSEA. Trimming removed 6 bases at V and 10 bases at J, with 12 bases between. CDR3 length: 10 amino acids. The CDR3 nucleotides are TGCAGCGTGTTACATATGATCCAGTACTTC. Residues: CSVLHMIQYF.

The chain uses TRBV10-3 and TRBJ1-1, with 7 bases aligning to TRBD1. Trimming at V came to 0 bases and at J to 7 bases, leaving 2 bases not matched to a gene. The CDR3 runs to 13 residues. From germline, CDR1 is ENHRY and CDR2 SYGVKD. The CDR3 is CAISESRGLEAFF. The CDR3 nucleotides are TGTGCCATCAGTGAGTCGAGGGGGCTTGAAGCTTTCTTT.

The chain carries TRBV5-1 and TRBJ1-2, with D tentatively TRBD1 (5 bases). V shed 0 bases and J shed 4 bases, with 13 bases lying between them. Germline CDR1 and CDR2: SGHRS and YFSETQ. The CDR3 consists of 15 residues. CDR3 coding DNA: TGCGCCAGCAGCTTGGGGCAGGGTAGGGCCTATGGCTACACCTTC. Amino acids: CASSLGQGRAYGYTF. The full variable domain, with the rest looked up from reference TRBV5-1 and TRBJ1-2, is KAGVTQTPRYLIKTRGQQVTLSCSPISGHRSVSWYQQTPGQGLQFLFEYFSETQRNKGNFPGRFSGRQFSNSRSEMNVSTLELGDSALYLCASSLGQGRAYGYTFGSGTRLTVV.